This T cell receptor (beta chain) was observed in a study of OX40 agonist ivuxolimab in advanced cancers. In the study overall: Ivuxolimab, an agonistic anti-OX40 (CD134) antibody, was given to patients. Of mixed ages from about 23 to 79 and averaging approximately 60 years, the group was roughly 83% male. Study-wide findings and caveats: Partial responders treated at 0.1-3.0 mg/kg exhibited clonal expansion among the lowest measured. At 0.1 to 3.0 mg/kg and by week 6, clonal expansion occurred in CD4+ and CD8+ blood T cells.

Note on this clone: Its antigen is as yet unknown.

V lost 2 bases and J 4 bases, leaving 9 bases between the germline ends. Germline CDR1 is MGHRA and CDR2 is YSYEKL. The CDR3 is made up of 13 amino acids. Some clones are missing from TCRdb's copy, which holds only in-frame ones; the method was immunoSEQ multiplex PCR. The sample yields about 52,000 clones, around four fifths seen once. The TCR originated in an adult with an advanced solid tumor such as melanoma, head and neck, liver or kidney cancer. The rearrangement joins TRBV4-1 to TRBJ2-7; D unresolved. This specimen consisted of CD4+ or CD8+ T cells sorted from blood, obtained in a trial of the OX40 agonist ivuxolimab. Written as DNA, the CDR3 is TGCGCCAGCAGCCAAAGTACACAATACGAGCAGTACTTC. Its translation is CASSQSTQYEQYF.